This paragraph reports one T cell receptor (beta chain). Its antigen is still unknown. Primers used in a second PCR of about 7 to 11 cycles were a sample-barcoded 5' primer and a J-beta primer mix. The template-switch adaptor, which had 12 random nucleotides, put a tag on each cDNA molecule. TCRdb fed the 5' RACE reads into MiXCR, producing one record per CDR3 protein. The sample contains almost 800,000 distinct CDR3 sequences, roughly 64% of which appear only once. Caucasian individuals from Russia who were healthy and aged about 6 to 95 acted as donors. This sample was included in a study of blood T cells in healthy people across ages. Study-level findings and limits: Roughly linearly, TCR beta diversity per million T cells fell as age increased.

Trimming pared 8 bases from V and 5 bases from J, leaving 16 bases between. CDR1 and CDR2 (germline): MDHEN, SYDVKM. This CDR3 region has 13 residues. The gene calls are TRBV28 and TRBJ2-7, with a weak D call TRBD2 (6 bases). The source is a man younger than 40 in good health. The sequenced material came from blood. The CDR3 loop reads CASQGGIPNEQYF. The CDR3 DNA is TGTGCCAGCCAGGGAGGAATCCCCAACGAGCAGTACTTC.